One and the same sample provided the 30 T cell receptor beta chains below, sequenced in a study of CXCR3-negative and CXCR3-positive naive CD8 T cells. TRB cDNA libraries were made by UMI-labeled 5' RACE. TCRdb re-called the 5' RACE reads and catalogs CDR3 proteins one per entry, DNA excluded. This listing includes roughly 4,200 distinct CDR3 sequences. The sample was naive CXCR3- CD8+ T cells from blood. Subset in this sample: CD45RO-CCR7+CD27+CD95- naive CD8+ T cells lacking CXCR3 (TNR3-). The receptors originated from a human donor in good health. Some clones in this sample may be carry-over from other donors' samples.

This chain joins TRBV4-3 and TRBJ2-2; TCRdb gives TRBD1 as the D gene, but with no DNA this cannot be confirmed. The germline V gene has CDR1 LGHNA and CDR2 YSLEER. The CDR3 totals 16 residues. CDR3 protein: CASSQGTDRPTGELFF.

This sequence joins TRBV25-1 and TRBJ1-1. The germline V gene encodes CDR1 MGHDK and CDR2 SYGVNS. This CDR3 region has 16 residues. The CDR3 region is CASSEAEGHVNTEAFF.

This clonotype is called medium-sized based on its frequency. The V call is TRBV9, the J call TRBJ2-7; TCRdb lists TRBD1, though no DNA is available to test this call. Germline CDR1 and CDR2: SGDLS and YYNGEE. The CDR3 is 14 residues long. The CDR3 loop is CASSPGQASYEQYF.

Its frequency marks this clonotype as medium-sized. The rearrangement joins TRBV7-2 to TRBJ1-2; the TCRdb call, TRBD1, lacks DNA for checking. CDR1 and CDR2 (germline): SGHTA, FQGNSA. The CDR3 is 12 amino acids. The CDR3 sequence: CASSFTGNGYTF.

Judged by frequency, this clonotype is medium-sized. This chain uses TRBV14 with TRBJ2-1; TCRdb selects TRBD2, and the lack of DNA leaves this call unchecked. Germline values: CDR1 SGHDN, CDR2 FVKESK. The CDR3 is 17 residues long. The CDR3 reads CASSQDRGLAGAGEQFF.

The chain recombines TRBV29-1 with TRBJ2-2; TCRdb's D call, TRBD2, is unchecked because there is no DNA. The CDR3 consists of 16 residues. Germline CDR1 SQVTM, CDR2 ANQGSEA. CDR3 in amino acids: CSVLNGEGSNTGELFF.

Considering frequency, this clonotype is medium-sized (0.01 to 0.1%). The chain couples TRBV4-2 to TRBJ2-7; TCRdb outputs TRBD1, but without DNA this stays unchecked. The CDR3 is 14 amino acids. In germline, CDR1 is LGHNA, CDR2 YNFKEQ. This CDR3 reads CASSQAGTDYEQYF.

This clonotype is classed as large by frequency. The V call is TRBV7-9, the J call TRBJ1-6; there is no DNA to check the TCRdb D call of TRBD1. CDR3 length: 15 residues. Germline CDR1 is SEHNR and CDR2 is FQNEAQ (reference sequence). Here the CDR3 reads CASSSPGQSNSPLHF.

The chain combines TRBV29-1 with TRBJ1-2. Germline V gene sequence: CDR1 SQVTM, CDR2 ANQGSEA. The CDR3 totals 11 residues. CDR3 sequence: CSVEDFSDYTF.

This clonotype ranks as medium-sized in terms of frequency. The chain carries TRBV5-1 and TRBJ2-7; with no DNA, the TCRdb D assignment of TRBD1 cannot be verified. This CDR3 comprises 14 residues. Looked up from germline, CDR1 is SGHRS and CDR2 is YFSETQ. The CDR3 is CASSLVDRGYEQYF.

By frequency, this clonotype registers medium-sized. The rearrangement joins TRBV29-1 to TRBJ1-3. This CDR3 is built from 13 residues. CDR1 is SQVTM, CDR2 ANQGSEA, per germline. CDR3 in amino acids: CSVEGEAGNTIYF. The full variable domain, in which reference TRBV29-1 and TRBJ1-3 provide the parts outside the CDR3, is SAVISQKPSRDICQRGTSLTIQCQVDSQVTMMFWYRQQPGQSLTLIATANQGSEATYESGFVIDKFPISRPNLTFSTLTVSNMSPEDSSIYLCSVEGEAGNTIYFGEGSWLTVV.

This clonotype is deemed medium-sized by its frequency. The V gene is TRBV12-3 or TRBV12-4, the J gene TRBJ2-2; TCRdb calls TRBD1, which cannot be checked without DNA. The CDR3 covers 15 residues. The CDR3: CASSLTGGITGELFF.

This CDR3 reads CASSFGVWGSTYNEQFF. This sequence joins TRBV27 and TRBJ2-1. Germline V gene data show CDR1 as MNHEY and CDR2 as SMNVEV (reference sequence). The CDR3 spans 17 residues.

This clonotype counts as medium-sized (0.01 to 0.1%) by frequency. This rearrangement joins TRBV7-2 to TRBJ2-2; TCRdb's D gene call, TRBD2, goes unchecked for lack of DNA. CDR1 and CDR2 (germline): SGHTA, FQGNSA. The CDR3 contains 15 residues. CDR3 loop: CASSSGLAATGELFF.

Measured by frequency, this clonotype is large. The V gene is TRBV4-1, the J gene TRBJ2-3. The CDR3 is made up of 13 amino acids. Germline V gene sequence: CDR1 MGHRA, CDR2 YSYEKL. The CDR3 region is CASSQGQTDTQYF.

The gene calls are TRBV7-2 and TRBJ1-4; TCRdb designates TRBD1, a call that cannot be tested without DNA. CDR1 and CDR2 (germline): SGHTA, FQGNSA. This CDR3 is built from 16 residues. CDR3: CASSHGTGVSNEKLFF.

The chain has TRBV11-1 and TRBJ1-1; the TCRdb call, TRBD1, lacks DNA for checking. This CDR3 is 13 amino acids long. Germline V lookup: CDR1 SGHAT, CDR2 FQDESV (reference sequence). The CDR3 is CASSIGENTEAFF.

The chain employs TRBV13 and TRBJ2-5. CDR1 and CDR2 from the germline V gene are PRHDT and FYEKMQ (reference sequence). The CDR3 runs 13 residues. CDR3 loop: CASKSRVSETQYF. The full variable domain, in which reference TRBV13 and TRBJ2-5 provide the parts outside the CDR3, is AAGVIQSPRHLIKEKRETATLKCYPIPRHDTVYWYQQGPGQDPQFLISFYEKMQSDKGSIPDRFSAQQFSDYHSELNMSSLELGDSALYFCASKSRVSETQYFGPGTRLLVL.

Measured by frequency, this clonotype is medium-sized (0.01 to 0.1%). CDR3 protein: CASTPDREETQYF. V usage is TRBV12-3 or TRBV12-4 and J usage is TRBJ2-5; as DNA is missing, the TRBD1 call by TCRdb cannot be tested. The CDR3 consists of 13 residues.

The chain carries TRBV10-2 and TRBJ2-1; without DNA, the TCRdb call of TRBD1 cannot be checked. Looked up from germline, CDR1 is WSHSY and CDR2 is SAAADI. The CDR3 spans 16 residues. CDR3 region: CASSEWSGQGYNEQFF.

This clonotype is identified as medium-sized (0.01 to 0.1%) from frequency. The rearrangement uses TRBV29-1 and TRBJ1-4. Germline V gives CDR1 SQVTM, CDR2 ANQGSEA. This CDR3 contains 13 residues. The chain's CDR3 is CSAFISTNEKLFF.

This clonotype registers medium-sized by frequency. CDR3 sequence: CASSFGGAAYEQYF. The chain employs TRBV7-2 and TRBJ2-7; absent DNA, TCRdb's TRBD1 call cannot be checked. The CDR3 length is 14 residues. Germline V gene sequence: CDR1 SGHTA, CDR2 FQGNSA.

Frequency places this clonotype as medium-sized. The V and J genes are TRBV14 and TRBJ2-3. This CDR3 has 13 amino acids. From germline, CDR1 is SGHDN and CDR2 FVKESK. This CDR3 is CASSRVRGDTQYF.

The chain joins TRBV2 to TRBJ2-7; TCRdb's D call of TRBD2 is untestable without DNA. The CDR3 contains 15 residues. From germline, CDR1 is SNHLY and CDR2 FYNNEI. The CDR3 loop is CASSRLAGGSYEQYF.

The J gene is TRBJ2-7, the V gene TRBV21-1; TCRdb picks TRBD1, but there is no DNA to check that call. TRBV21-1 is tagged as a pseudogene. CDR3 length: 12 amino acids. The CDR3 protein is CASSFRGHEQYF.

This clonotype is labeled medium-sized based on frequency. The rearrangement joins TRBV10-3 to TRBJ2-7; TCRdb outputs TRBD1, but without DNA this stays unchecked. The CDR3 spans 13 residues. Germline values: CDR1 ENHRY, CDR2 SYGVKD. CDR3 residues: CAISGDRGNEQYF.

Measured by frequency, this clonotype is medium-sized (0.01 to 0.1%). The rearrangement joins TRBV29-1 to TRBJ1-1; no DNA is available, so the TRBD1 call from TCRdb remains unchecked. This CDR3 contains 13 residues. Germline V gene sequence: CDR1 SQVTM, CDR2 ANQGSEA. CDR3 sequence reads: CSVLPGANTEAFF.

The gene calls are TRBV19 and TRBJ2-5; the TCRdb D gene call, TRBD1, has no DNA to confirm it. The CDR3 covers 13 residues. Germline V lookup: CDR1 LNHDA, CDR2 SQIVND (reference sequence). CDR3 sequence: CAIRPRGEETQYF.

This sequence joins TRBV5-1 and TRBJ2-1; the D call of TRBD2 rests on TCRdb alone, since no DNA is present to check it. Germline V gives CDR1 SGHRS, CDR2 YFSETQ. CDR3 length: 16 amino acids. This chain's CDR3 is CASSLKSSGIYNEQFF. Supplemented by reference TRBV5-1 and TRBJ2-1, the full variable domain reads KAGVTQTPRYLIKTRGQQVTLSCSPISGHRSVSWYQQTPGQGLQFLFEYFSETQRNKGNFPGRFSGRQFSNSRSEMNVSTLELGDSALYLCASSLKSSGIYNEQFFGPGTRLTVL.

The CDR3 is CASSPSRGGTEAFF. The chain employs TRBV5-1 and TRBJ1-1. The CDR3 loop spans 14 amino acids. Germline V gives CDR1 SGHRS, CDR2 YFSETQ. The full variable domain, rest sourced from reference TRBV5-1 and TRBJ1-1, is KAGVTQTPRYLIKTRGQQVTLSCSPISGHRSVSWYQQTPGQGLQFLFEYFSETQRNKGNFPGRFSGRQFSNSRSEMNVSTLELGDSALYLCASSPSRGGTEAFFGQGTRLTVV.